The entry below describes one TCR beta chain. Data came from immunoSEQ multiplex PCR; TCRdb stores just in-frame clones and leaves some out. The table shows 150,000 to 200,000 clones, with 88% occurring only once. The source of the sample is a study of blood T cell repertoires in COVID-19. The ends lost 7 bases at V and 14 bases at J; junction bases unmatched: 8. The CDR3 consists of 11 residues. Germline CDR1 is SEHNR and CDR2 is FQNEAQ (reference sequence). The clonotype comes from a man between 65 and 85 years old with active or convalescent COVID-19. The sequenced sample consisted of peripheral blood. The chain recombines TRBV7-9 with TRBJ2-1, with 7 bases matching TRBD2. The CDR3 DNA reads TGTGCCAGCACGGGAGGACCTTCTGAGTTCTTC. Protein sequence: CASTGGPSEFF.